This T cell receptor (beta chain) was identified during a study of T-cell memory formation after mild COVID-19. Study-wide context: Among the donors, TCR clusters were largely specific to each donor.

This clonotype has a count of ten or more. V lost 3 bases and J 0 bases, leaving 4 bases between the germline ends. This CDR3 is built from 13 residues. Amplification by 5'RACE using constant-segment primers produced TCR alpha and TCR beta cDNA libraries that carried sample barcodes and UMIs. MiXCR, applied by TCRdb to the 5' RACE reads, yields one record per CDR3 protein. Of 90,000 to 120,000 distinct CDR3 sequences listed, more than 9.5% are singletons. Sequenced material: PBMCs or a T cell subset sorted from them (not recorded which). The rearrangement links TRBV12-3 or TRBV12-4 to TRBJ2-3; no definite D call. The receptor comes from a man younger than 35 who had mild COVID-19 (a few samples of this study predate the infection). Cell type and time point are not known. As DNA, the CDR3 is TGTGCCAGCAGTTTGGGCAGCACAGATACGCAGTATTTT. Encoded protein: CASSLGSTDTQYF.